The next 30 T cell receptor beta chains were all read from a single sample in a study of cytomegalovirus exposure and HLA in healthy donors. Vbeta (60) and Jbeta (13) primers were used in the PCR. Repertoires were generated with immunoSEQ multiplex PCR, while TCRdb's copy carries only in-frame clones and drops some. The repertoire holds tens of thousands of clones, with over 60% as singletons. Sequencing was carried out using PBMCs. The receptors here all came from a male donor in good health and CMV-seropositive.

The chain uses TRBV4-1 and TRBJ2-2; D might be TRBD2 (5 bases). CDR3 length: 16 amino acids. Per the germline V gene, CDR1 is MGHRA and CDR2 is YSYEKL. V was clipped by 2 bases and J by 2 bases, with 12 bases between them. The CDR3: CASSQYGLQNTGELFF. The CDR3 region has the DNA TGCGCCAGCAGCCAATACGGACTCCAAAACACCGGGGAGCTGTTTTTT.

This clone was counted a single time. J is TRBJ2-3 and V is TRBV2; perhaps TRBD2 as D (6 bases). The V end was cut by 5 bases, the J end by 2 bases, with 11 bases between. The CDR3 covers 14 residues. Germline lookup yields CDR1 SNHLY and CDR2 FYNNEI. The CDR3 coding sequence is TGTGCCAGCAGTTGGTCTAGCGACACAGATACGCAGTATTTT. Encoded protein: CASSWSSDTDTQYF. Full variable domain (missing parts from reference TRBV2 and TRBJ2-3): EPEVTQTPSHQVTQMGQEVILRCVPISNHLYFYWYRQILGQKVEFLVSFYNNEISEKSEIFDDQFSVERPDGSNFTLKIRSTKLEDSAMYFCASSWSSDTDTQYFGPGTRLTVL.

The chain joins TRBV30 to TRBJ2-7; 8 bases are shared with TRBD2. The CDR3 totals 12 residues. Germline V gives CDR1 GTSNPN, CDR2 SVGIG (reference sequence). V shed 7 bases, J shed 6 bases, and the junction held 8 bases outside the gene matches. CDR3 nucleotide sequence: TGTGCCTCGGAGGCGGGGGGCTTCGAGCAGTACTTC. Protein product: CASEAGGFEQYF. The whole variable domain, filled in from reference TRBV30 and TRBJ2-7, reads SQTIHQWPATLVQPVGSPLSLECTVEGTSNPNLYWYRQAAGRGLQLLFYSVGIGQISSEVPQNLSASRPQDRQFILSSKKLLLSDSGFYLCASEAGGFEQYFGPGTRLTVT.

The chain recombines TRBV2 with TRBJ2-3, with TRBD2 matching over 12 bases. The CDR3 has 15 amino acids. Germline CDR1 and CDR2: SNHLY and FYNNEI. Unmatched junction bases numbered 5, after V lost 6 bases and J lost 4 bases. DNA for the CDR3: TGTGCCAGCAGCGAAACTAGCGGGAGGTCAGATACGCAGTATTTT. Protein product: CASSETSGRSDTQYF.

This chain joins TRBV30 and TRBJ1-2; D unresolved. The V and J ends lost 3 bases and 10 bases respectively, with 12 bases between them. The CDR3 consists of 11 residues. Germline values: CDR1 GTSNPN, CDR2 SVGIG (reference sequence). For the CDR3, the DNA is TGTGCCTGGAGCCGGGGTTGGGACTACACCTTC. Its protein product is CAWSRGWDYTF.

The chain carries TRBV4-1 and TRBJ2-2, with 13 bases aligning to TRBD2. CDR3 length: 19 residues. CDR1 MGHRA and CDR2 YSYEKL come from the germline V gene. J lost 4 bases, V lost 1 base, and 9 bases had no gene match. CDR3 protein: CASSQGPGLAGVGTGELFF. CDR3 coding DNA: TGCGCCAGCAGCCAAGGGCCAGGACTAGCGGGAGTAGGCACCGGGGAGCTGTTTTTT.

CDR3 bases: TGTGCCAGCAGCCCCCGAGGTCCTCCCACAGATACGCAGTATTTT. Translated: CASSPRGPPTDTQYF. The chain recombines TRBV7-9 with TRBJ2-3; D unresolved. Deletions cut 5 bases from V and 2 bases from J, with 14 bases between. CDR1 is SEHNR and CDR2 is FQNEAQ in the germline V gene (reference sequence). This CDR3 comprises 15 residues.

The chain couples TRBV21-1 to TRBJ2-1; no DNA check was done on the table's D call, TRBD2. TRBV21-1 is listed as a pseudogene. This CDR3 region has 17 residues. The CDR3 bases are TGTGCCAGCAGCACCGATTGGGACTCCACAGCTTACAATGAGCAGTTCTTC. Translated, it gives CASSTDWDSTAYNEQFF.

The chain couples TRBV23-1 to TRBJ1-4, with 7 bases aligning to TRBD1. TRBV23-1 is reported as an ORF; its role is uncertain. The CDR3 has 15 amino acids. The trim removed 8 bases at V and 2 bases at J, leaving 8 bases unmatched. As DNA, the CDR3 is TGCGCCAGCGTTTCTGACAGGGCCACTAATGAAAAACTGTTTTTT. Translation gives CASVSDRATNEKLFF.

The CDR3 protein is CASKAGGSTEAFF. CDR3 in DNA: TGCGCCAGCAAGGCGGGGGGAAGCACTGAAGCTTTCTTT. The chain combines TRBV10-1 with TRBJ1-1; a weak D match, TRBD1 (5 bases). The germline CDR1 and CDR2 sequences are WNHNN and SYGVQD (reference sequence). V lost 7 bases to trimming and J lost 4 bases, with 13 bases between them. The CDR3 covers 13 residues.

The V gene is TRBV7-7, the J gene TRBJ2-1; 9 nucleotides align to TRBD2. Germline V CDR1 and CDR2: SSHAT, FNYEAQ (reference sequence). V gave up 5 bases and J gave up 6 bases; unmatched junction bases: 8. This CDR3 is 15 amino acids long. The CDR3 here is CASSLIAGDSNEQFF. CDR3 sequence (DNA): TGTGCCAGCAGCCTAATAGCGGGGGATAGCAATGAGCAGTTCTTC.

The J gene is TRBJ1-3, the V gene TRBV9; 8 bases match TRBD1. CDR3 length: 16 residues. With V trimmed by 4 bases and J by 4 bases, 10 bases remained unmatched. CDR1 is SGDLS, CDR2 YYNGEE, per germline. The CDR3 DNA reads as TGTGCCAGCAGCCCAGAACAGGGGGGCTTAGGAAACACCATATATTTT. Translated, it gives CASSPEQGGLGNTIYF.

The chain uses TRBV27 and TRBJ2-7; 7 bases align to TRBD1. With V trimmed by 9 bases and J by 2 bases, 4 bases remained unmatched. Germline V CDR1 and CDR2: MNHEY, SMNVEV (reference sequence). This CDR3 has 12 amino acids. The CDR3 region is CASDRGPYEQYF. In DNA form, the CDR3 reads TGTGCCAGTGATAGGGGGCCCTACGAGCAGTACTTC.

The chain employs TRBV6-5 and TRBJ1-1; D uncertain. The germline V and J ends were trimmed by 5 bases and 10 bases, with 14 bases remaining between them. The germline gives CDR1 MNHEY, CDR2 SVGAGI. The CDR3 sequence is 12 residues long. This chain's CDR3 is CASSSGPAGAFF. DNA of the CDR3: TGTGCCAGCAGTAGTGGTCCGGCGGGAGCTTTCTTT.

The chain recombines TRBV9 with TRBJ1-4; 7 bases match TRBD1. The germline CDR1 and CDR2 sequences are SGDLS and YYNGEE. The CDR3 covers 12 residues. Unmatched junction bases numbered 1, after V lost 1 base and J lost 10 bases. The CDR3 region is CASSVPGGKLFF. The CDR3 nucleotides are TGTGCCAGCAGCGTACCAGGGGGAAAACTGTTTTTT.

Details on this clone: One end of the junction varies from germline; a read error may be responsible. The chain employs TRBV7-9 and TRBJ1-3; the D is unclear. Looked up from germline, CDR1 is SEHNR and CDR2 is FQNEAQ (reference sequence). CDR3 length: 12 residues. This CDR3 is CSSSRDGYTIYF. CDR3 coding DNA: TGTTCCAGCAGCCGAGACGGGTACACCATATATTTT.

The V call is TRBV7-9, the J call TRBJ2-6, with a weak D call TRBD2 (5 bases). Trimming stripped 2 bases from V and 2 bases from J, with 10 bases between. Germline V gives CDR1 SEHNR, CDR2 FQNEAQ (reference sequence). This CDR3 is built from 16 residues. In DNA, the CDR3 is TGTGCCAGCAGCTTAAGGCCGCGGGCTGGGGCCAACGTCCTGACTTTC. Amino acid sequence: CASSLRPRAGANVLTF. Full variable domain (rest looked up from reference TRBV7-9 and TRBJ2-6): DTGVSQNPRHKITKRGQNVTFRCDPISEHNRLYWYRQTLGQGPEFLTYFQNEAQLEKSRLLSDRFSAERPKGSFSTLEIQRTEQGDSAMYLCASSLRPRAGANVLTFGAGSRLTVL.

V is TRBV5-1 and J is TRBJ2-5, with 7 positions matching TRBD1. This CDR3 contains 15 residues. Germline V gives CDR1 SGHRS, CDR2 YFSETQ. Trimming cost V 4 bases and J 4 bases; bases outside gene matches: 10. CDR3 protein: CASSPYTGVRETQYF. The CDR3 nucleotides read TGCGCCAGCAGCCCGTATACAGGGGTGAGAGAGACCCAGTACTTC.

This rearrangement joins TRBV10-2 to TRBJ2-3, with 15 bases fitting TRBD2. The germline V gene has CDR1 WSHSY and CDR2 SAAADI. The length of the CDR3 is 16 residues. V was pared by 9 bases and J by 3 bases, with 7 bases of the junction left unmatched. CDR3 in amino acids: CASLTGTSGRTDTQYF. DNA of the CDR3: TGCGCCAGTCTAACCGGGACTAGCGGGAGGACAGATACGCAGTATTTT.

This rearrangement joins TRBV28 to TRBJ2-7, with 9 bases matching TRBD1. CDR3 length: 14 amino acids. Trimming at V came to 6 bases and at J to 2 bases, leaving 5 bases not matched to a gene. Germline V lookup: CDR1 MDHEN, CDR2 SYDVKM. In DNA form, the CDR3 reads TGTGCCAGCAGACCGACAGGGGGAACCTACGAGCAGTACTTC. Translating gives CASRPTGGTYEQYF.

The chain links TRBV30 to TRBJ1-5; 9 nucleotides agree with TRBD1. Unmatched junction bases numbered 10, after V lost 7 bases and J lost 6 bases. This CDR3 has 14 amino acids. From germline, CDR1 is GTSNPN and CDR2 SVGIG (reference sequence). The CDR3 loop reads CAFTGTGSGQPQHF. The CDR3 DNA follows: TGTGCCTTCACCGGGACAGGGAGCGGTCAGCCCCAGCATTTT.

V usage is TRBV10-3 and J usage is TRBJ2-7; the D gene is possibly TRBD1 (6 bases). V was clipped by 2 bases and J by 0 bases, with 8 bases between them. The CDR3 sequence is 14 residues long. Germline V CDR1 and CDR2: ENHRY, SYGVKD. The CDR3 protein is CAISEARGSYEQYF. The CDR3, as DNA: TGTGCCATCAGTGAGGCCAGGGGCTCCTACGAGCAGTACTTC.

The rearrangement links TRBV28 to TRBJ2-7; 9 bases are a match to TRBD1. Trimming at V came to 5 bases and at J to 3 bases, leaving 8 bases not matched to a gene. Germline loops: CDR1 MDHEN, CDR2 SYDVKM. The CDR3 runs to 15 residues. The DNA of the CDR3 is TGTGCCAGCAGTGGACAGGGGAGATCCCTCTACGAGCAGTACTTC. The encoded protein is CASSGQGRSLYEQYF. The full variable domain, its missing parts supplied by reference TRBV28 and TRBJ2-7, is DVKVTQSSRYLVKRTGEKVFLECVQDMDHENMFWYRQDPGLGLRLIYFSYDVKMKEKGDIPEGYSVSREKKERFSLILESASTNQTSMYLCASSGQGRSLYEQYFGPGTRLTVT.

V usage is TRBV19 and J usage is TRBJ1-2, with D perhaps matching TRBD1 (6 bases). V gave up 5 bases and J gave up 3 bases, with 13 bases separating them. The germline V gene encodes CDR1 LNHDA and CDR2 SQIVND (reference sequence). The CDR3 totals 14 residues. Here the CDR3 DNA reads TGTGCCAGTAGTTGGGGGCATGCTGACTATGGCTACACCTTC. Translated, it gives CASSWGHADYGYTF. The full variable domain, completed using reference TRBV19 and TRBJ1-2, is DGGITQSPKYLFRKEGQNVTLSCEQNLNHDAMYWYRQDPGQGLRLIYYSQIVNDFQKGDIAEGYSVSREKKESFPLTVTSAQKNPTAFYLCASSWGHADYGYTFGSGTRLTVV.

V is TRBV7-3 and J is TRBJ2-1; tentative D call: TRBD2 (7 bases). The CDR3 contains 18 residues. Germline values: CDR1 SGHTA, CDR2 FQGTGA. V shed 1 base and J shed 8 bases, with 24 bases lying between them. The CDR3 here is CASSLSYDALRGGDEQFF. In nucleotides, the CDR3 is TGTGCCAGCAGCTTAAGTTATGATGCGCTAAGGGGGGGGGATGAGCAGTTCTTC.

This rearrangement joins TRBV2 to TRBJ1-1; 7 bases are shared with TRBD1. The CDR3 runs to 14 residues. The V gene's germline CDR1 is SNHLY and CDR2 FYNNEI. Losses at the gene ends were 7 bases for V and 1 base for J; bases not matched to a gene: 6. CDR3 loop: CASKVWDRNTEAFF. CDR3 nucleotide sequence: TGTGCCAGCAAGGTTTGGGACAGGAACACTGAAGCTTTCTTT.

This clone occurred once. J is TRBJ2-3 and V is TRBV6-6; D perhaps matches TRBD1 (6 bases). Germline V CDR1 and CDR2: MNHNY, SVGAGI (reference sequence). The CDR3 contains 15 residues. V shed 2 bases and J shed 2 bases, with 11 bases lying between them. The CDR3: CASSYGGGPTDTQYF. The CDR3 DNA follows: TGTGCCAGCAGTTACGGGGGCGGACCCACAGATACGCAGTATTTT.

This clone has only one observation. The V call is TRBV25-1, the J call TRBJ2-3; 7 positions agree with TRBD1. The ends lost 1 base at V and 1 base at J; junction bases unmatched: 5. The germline V gene has CDR1 MGHDK and CDR2 SYGVNS. CDR3 length equals 16 residues. The CDR3 region has the DNA TGTGCCAGCAGTGAATTAATAGGGGGCGGCACAGATACGCAGTATTTT. Protein sequence: CASSELIGGGTDTQYF. The whole variable domain, filled in from reference TRBV25-1 and TRBJ2-3, reads EADIYQTPRYLVIGTGKKITLECSQTMGHDKMYWYQQDPGMELHLIHYSYGVNSTEKGDLSSESTVSRIRTEHFPLTLESARPSHTSQYLCASSELIGGGTDTQYFGPGTRLTVL.

The CDR3 coding sequence is TGTGCCAGCAGGATAGCGGGAGTCAGCTCCTACGAGCAGTACTTC. It encodes CASRIAGVSSYEQYF. V usage is TRBV5-4 and J usage is TRBJ2-7; 9 nucleotides match TRBD2. In germline, CDR1 is SGHNT, CDR2 YYREEE (reference sequence). J was trimmed by 0 bases and V by 5 bases; bases with no gene match: 6. This CDR3 region has 15 residues. Looking up the rest from reference TRBV5-4 and TRBJ2-7 gives the full variable domain: ETGVTQSPTHLIKTRGQQVTLRCSSQSGHNTVSWYQQALGQGPQFIFQYYREEENGRGNFPPRFSGLQFPNYSSELNVNALELDDSALYLCASRIAGVSSYEQYFGPGTRLTVT.

The chain is built from TRBV9 and TRBJ2-5; 10 nucleotides agree with TRBD2. CDR1 and CDR2 (germline): SGDLS, YYNGEE. CDR3 size: 14 residues. With 8 bases clipped from V and 0 bases from J, the junction kept 4 bases outside the gene matches. DNA of the CDR3: TGTGCCAGTTCTAGCGGGGGCCACCAAGAGACCCAGTACTTC. This encodes CASSSGGHQETQYF.